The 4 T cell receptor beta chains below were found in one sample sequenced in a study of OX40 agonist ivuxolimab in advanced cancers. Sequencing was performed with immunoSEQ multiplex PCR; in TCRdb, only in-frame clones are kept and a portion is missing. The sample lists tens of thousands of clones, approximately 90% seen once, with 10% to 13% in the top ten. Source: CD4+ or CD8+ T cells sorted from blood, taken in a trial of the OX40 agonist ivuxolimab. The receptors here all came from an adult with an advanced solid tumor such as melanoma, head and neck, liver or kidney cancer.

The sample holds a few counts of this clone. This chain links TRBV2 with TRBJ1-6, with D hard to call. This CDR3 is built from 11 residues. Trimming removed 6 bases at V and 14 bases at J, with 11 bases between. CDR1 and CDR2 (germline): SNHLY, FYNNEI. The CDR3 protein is CASRGILALHF. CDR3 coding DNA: TGTGCCAGCAGGGGTATCTTGGCCCTCCACTTT.

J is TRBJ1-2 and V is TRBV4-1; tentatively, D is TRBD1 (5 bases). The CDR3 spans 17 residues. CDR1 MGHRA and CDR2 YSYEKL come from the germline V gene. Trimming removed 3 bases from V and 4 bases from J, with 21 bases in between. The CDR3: CASSQVIRQRDLYGYTF. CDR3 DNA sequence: TGCGCCAGCAGCCAGGTTATAAGACAAAGGGACCTCTATGGCTACACCTTC.

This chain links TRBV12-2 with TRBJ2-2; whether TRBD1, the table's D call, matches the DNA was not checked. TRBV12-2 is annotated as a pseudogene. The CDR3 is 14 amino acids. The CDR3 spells CASRLRGGTGELFF. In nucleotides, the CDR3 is TGTGCAAGTCGCTTAAGAGGGGGCACCGGGGAGCTGTTTTTT.

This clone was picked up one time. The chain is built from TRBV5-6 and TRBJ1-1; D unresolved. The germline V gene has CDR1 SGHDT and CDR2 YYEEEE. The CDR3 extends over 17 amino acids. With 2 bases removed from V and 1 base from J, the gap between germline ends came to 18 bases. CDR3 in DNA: TGTGCCAGCAGCTTTTATAAGATAGGGCAACAGAACACTGAAGCTTTCTTT. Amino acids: CASSFYKIGQQNTEAFF.